The 13 T cell receptor beta chains below were found in one sample sequenced in a study of Ad26.COV2.S vaccination and SARS-CoV-2 variants. Sequencing was performed with immunoSEQ multiplex PCR; in TCRdb, only in-frame clones are kept and a portion is missing. The top ten hold over 2% of the sample, which has 350,000 to 500,000 clones, 80% to 90% seen once. Treatment: 19 received Ad26.COV2.S at low or high dose, single or two shots; five or six received placebo; per-sample allocation not given. Material that was analyzed had been drawn on day 63 after the first vaccine or placebo injection. This specimen consisted of peripheral blood, obtained in a trial of Ad26.COV2.S vaccine versus placebo. These receptors were obtained from a person between 18 and 65 years old who received the Ad26.COV2.S COVID-19 vaccine or a placebo.

This clone was picked up one time. This rearrangement joins TRBV18 to TRBJ1-1; TRBD1 might be the D (5 bases). With 2 bases removed from V and 2 bases from J, the gap between germline ends came to 15 bases. This CDR3 contains 16 residues. CDR1 is KGHSH and CDR2 is LQKENI in the germline V gene. CDR3 bases: TGTGCCAGCTCACCAGGGGCGAGCGGGGTAAACACTGAAGCTTTCTTT. Amino acids: CASSPGASGVNTEAFF.

V and J are TRBV29-1 and TRBJ2-3, with TRBD1 matching 7 bases. The germline gives CDR1 SQVTM, CDR2 ANQGSEA. With 4 bases clipped from V and 2 bases from J, the junction kept 18 bases outside the gene matches. This CDR3 region has 18 residues. CDR3 sequence (DNA): TGCAGCGTTGTGGGGTTTAGGGACAGTGCCCAACTCACAGATACGCAGTATTTT. Its protein is CSVVGFRDSAQLTDTQYF.

The chain recombines TRBV3-1 (or the pseudogene TRBV3-2) with TRBJ2-3; no definite D call. Trimming stripped 2 bases from V and 6 bases from J, with 18 bases between. CDR3 length equals 16 residues. Per germline, CDR1 LGHDT and CDR2 YNNKEL (reference sequence). The CDR3, as DNA: TGTGCCAGCAGCCAAAAGAGGAGTTACGAGTTTGATACGCAGTATTTT. Translation gives CASSQKRSYEFDTQYF.

The chain combines TRBV4-1 with TRBJ2-7, with 9 nucleotides matching TRBD2. V was clipped by 4 bases and J by 0 bases; unmatched bases: 7. The CDR3 has 16 residues. The germline gives CDR1 MGHRA, CDR2 YSYEKL. Here the CDR3 DNA reads TGCGCCAGCAGCCGCGGGGGGGCGGGTAGCTCCTACGAGCAGTACTTC. This sequence encodes CASSRGGAGSSYEQYF.

The V gene is TRBV4-3, the J gene TRBJ1-6; D not certain. CDR1 and CDR2 (germline): LGHNA, YSLEER. The CDR3 is made up of 13 amino acids. V lost 0 bases, J lost 10 bases, and 7 bases lay in between. The CDR3 sequence: CASSQDSQSPLHF. CDR3 bases: TGCGCCAGCAGCCAAGATTCGCAATCACCCCTCCACTTT.

CDR3 amino acids: CASSYDWDIREAFF. In DNA, the CDR3 is TGTGCCAGCAGTTACGACTGGGACATACGTGAAGCTTTCTTT. This rearrangement joins TRBV6-6 to TRBJ1-1, with D tentatively TRBD1 (6 bases). The CDR3 totals 14 residues. CDR1 MNHNY and CDR2 SVGAGI come from the germline V gene (reference sequence). Trimming pared 2 bases from V and 7 bases from J, leaving 14 bases between.

The V and J genes are TRBV5-1 and TRBJ2-7; D is possibly TRBD1 (6 bases). Germline-derived CDR1 and CDR2 are SGHRS and YFSETQ. This CDR3 has 15 amino acids. Trimming shortened V by 4 bases and J by 4 bases, and 18 bases separated the two germline ends. CDR3 bases: TGCGCCAGCAGCCGACGGACAGAGCCGCATTACGAGCAGTACTTC. It specifies CASSRRTEPHYEQYF.

This rearrangement joins TRBV5-4 to TRBJ2-5; D unresolved. V was cut by 0 bases and J by 0 bases, with 6 bases left in between. The germline V gene has CDR1 SGHNT and CDR2 YYREEE (reference sequence). This CDR3 has 14 amino acids. In nucleotides, the CDR3 is TGTGCCAGCAGCTTGGGCAAGTACCAAGAGACCCAGTACTTC. Its translation is CASSLGKYQETQYF.

V is TRBV4-2 and J is TRBJ2-3; no firm D call. Looked up from germline, CDR1 is LGHNA and CDR2 is YNFKEQ. The CDR3 length is 15 residues. With 2 bases removed from V and 2 bases from J, the gap between germline ends came to 11 bases. The CDR3 bases are TGTGCCAGCAGCCAACCCGCCAGACACACAGATACGCAGTATTTT. Translating it yields CASSQPARHTDTQYF.

The chain uses TRBV29-1 and TRBJ2-3; D remains unclear. Germline-derived CDR1 and CDR2 are SQVTM and ANQGSEA. V was clipped by 7 bases and J by 5 bases, with 10 bases between them. The CDR3 extends over 11 amino acids. In nucleotides, the CDR3 is TGCAGCGAGATGCACGGAGATACGCAGTATTTT. It yields the protein CSEMHGDTQYF.

J is TRBJ1-5 and V is TRBV15, with D possibly being TRBD1 (6 bases). Germline V gene sequence: CDR1 LNHNV, CDR2 YYDKDF (reference sequence). V lost 0 bases, J lost 5 bases, and 11 bases lay in between. This CDR3 region has 15 residues. The CDR3 here is CATSRETGFHQPQHF. In nucleotides, the CDR3 is TGTGCCACCAGCAGAGAAACAGGGTTTCATCAGCCCCAGCATTTT. Supplemented by reference TRBV15 and TRBJ1-5, the full variable domain reads DAMVIQNPRYQVTQFGKPVTLSCSQTLNHNVMYWYQQKSSQAPKLLFHYYDKDFNNEADTPDNFQSRRPNTSFCFLDIRSPGLGDTAMYLCATSRETGFHQPQHFGDGTRLSIL.

This clone has just one count. This rearrangement joins TRBV6-6 to TRBJ1-2; D may be TRBD1 (5 bases). CDR3 length: 14 amino acids. V dropped 0 bases and J dropped 3 bases, with 8 bases sitting between them. The V gene's germline CDR1 is MNHNY and CDR2 SVGAGI (reference sequence). This chain's CDR3 is CASSYSRVDYGYTF. The DNA of the CDR3 is TGTGCCAGCAGTTACTCCAGGGTTGACTATGGCTACACCTTC.

This rearrangement joins TRBV5-8 to TRBJ2-6; no firm D call. Germline CDR1 reads SGHTS; CDR2 reads YDEGEE. The CDR3 is 17 residues long. V shed 4 bases and J shed 0 bases, with 14 bases lying between them. CDR3 region: CASSLVVLLSGANVLTF. The CDR3 bases are TGTGCCAGCAGCCTTGTTGTTTTGCTCTCTGGGGCCAACGTCCTGACTTTC.